This T cell receptor beta chain is drawn from a study of T cell responses to AZD1222 COVID-19 vaccine (dated by TCRdb to about 2021). With regard to the full study: AZD1222 recipients given second doses at about 4 weeks or at about 12 weeks were pooled, since spike-specific TCR depth and breadth were not found to differ between the two schedules. Trial participants were enrolled into age subgroups of 18-55, 56-69 and 70-plus years, which contained about 160, 30 and 59 TCR-sequenced participants, respectively. TCR sequencing was performed for about 250 trial participants, of whom about 200 were given two doses of AZD1222 and approximately 26 were given two doses of MenACWY control vaccine.

The time point label on this specimen signifies: baseline before first vaccination. Vaccinee samples came from UK trials COV001 and COV002, including a single-blind randomized controlled phase 2/3 trial of AZD1222 (ChAdOx1 nCoV-19) in healthy adults. For TCRbeta chain sequencing, PBMC samples were collected from trial participants at day 0 and at day 28 after the second dose. The CDR3 regions of human TCRbeta chains were analyzed by immunosequencing. The source study handled its data this way. Repertoire TCRs were checked for matches against a reference library of SARS-CoV-2-specific TCRs that had been generated using the MIRA antigen-specificity platform. Breadth meant the fraction of unique TCRs that were SARS-CoV-2-associated, whereas depth meant the fraction of total T cells that were SARS-CoV-2-associated. Using the MIRA data, each spike-specific TCR was mapped to the spike region that the TCR reacts to and placed in a CD4 or CD8 class. Log10-transformed breadth and depth values were compared by one-way ANOVA with Sidak's multiple comparisons tests. TCRdb mirrors the immuneACCESS table, restricted to in-frame sequences. Some clones are absent from its copies; in checked studies, under half trace to an unresolved V gene, and the reason for the others is unknown. The DNA gave D and trimming, while V, J and clone size come from that table. Across this sample there are under 130,000 clones, with approximately 92% seen only once. About 1.2% of the sample is taken by the ten largest.

V drops 2 bases and J drops 2 bases, leaving 7 bases in between. The CDR3 runs 15 amino acids, cysteine and phenylalanine included. Of all the DNA, just the CDR3 is kept, 45 bases in frame from base 1. The germline V gene gives CDR1 as MNHEY and CDR2 as SVGAGI. The investigation overall reported the following: Conclusions about previously exposed vaccinees are limited because only a handful of AZD1222 recipients were SARS-CoV-2 seropositive at baseline. The whole spike protein was spanned by vaccine-associated CD4 TCRs, and dominant responses were seen in regions 160-218 and 743-854. Participants were mostly white British and included more females than males, and it was suggested by the authors that clonal diversity may have been underestimated. Because no day 14 peak-response samples were available, the repertoires could be characterized only after the peak T cell response. After two AZD1222 doses, spike-specific TCR breadth and depth were significantly higher than at day 0 and than in MenACWY recipients. The 56-69-year group was small, and its depth increase did not reach significance, likely because of low power. Reportedly, close to half of the unique spike-specific TCRs recognized epitopes lying outside the regions that are mutated in the B.1.351 and B.1.1.7 variants.

As to this clone: Its antigen is not yet known. Per-base qualities were not stored, and no clone one base away is much larger.

The sample was peripheral blood, taken on day 0 of AZD1222 vaccination. The chain couples TRBV6-5 to TRBJ1-6; TRBD1 is possibly the D segment (5 matching bases). The sequence came from an adult in good health. The bases read TGTGCCAGCAGTTACGACAGTCCCTATAATTCACCCCTCCACTTT. The resulting protein is CASSYDSPYNSPLHF.